These 23 T cell receptor beta chains share one sample of origin, sequenced in a study of T cell responses to AZD1222 COVID-19 vaccine. Generated by immunoSEQ multiplex PCR, the TCRdb table keeps only in-frame clones and is missing some. The profile shows about 130,000 clones, 70% to 90% of them singletons. This specimen was peripheral blood, taken on day 0 of AZD1222 vaccination. Source of these receptors: an adult in good health.

The chain recombines TRBV4-3 with TRBJ1-4, with D unresolved. Between the trimmed V and J ends, which lost 1 base and 8 bases, there was a span of 11 bases. This CDR3 spans 14 amino acids. Germline assignment: CDR1 LGHNA and CDR2 YSLEER. The CDR3 loop reads CASSQADMAEKLFF. In DNA form, the CDR3 reads TGCGCCAGCAGCCAAGCAGACATGGCGGAAAAACTGTTTTTT.

The chain links TRBV7-2 to TRBJ2-7, with TRBD2 matching over 9 bases. The V segment lost 3 bases and the J segment 4 bases; nucleotides outside the gene matches: 4. CDR1 and CDR2 from the germline V gene are SGHTA and FQGNSA. This CDR3 has 14 amino acids. CDR3 nucleotides: TGTGCCAGCAGCTTTTGGACTAGCGTATACGAGCAGTACTTC. It yields the protein CASSFWTSVYEQYF.

The rearrangement uses TRBV28 and TRBJ1-4, with 8 bases identical to TRBD1. V was pared by 3 bases and J by 2 bases, with 2 bases of the junction left unmatched. Germline assignment: CDR1 MDHEN and CDR2 SYDVKM. The CDR3 runs to 15 residues. The CDR3 nucleotides are TGTGCCAGCAGTTTGGACAGGGAGACTAATGAAAAACTGTTTTTT. Amino acid sequence: CASSLDRETNEKLFF.

The chain couples TRBV4-3 to TRBJ1-2; TRBD1 might be the D (6 bases). V dropped 0 bases and J dropped 1 base, with 12 bases sitting between them. Germline CDR1 LGHNA, CDR2 YSLEER. CDR3 length: 16 amino acids. The CDR3 region has the DNA TGCGCCAGCAGCCAAGATTACAGGGAGATTAACTATGGCTACACCTTC. It yields the protein CASSQDYREINYGYTF.

V and J are TRBV12-3 or TRBV12-4 and TRBJ1-6, with TRBD1 as a possible D gene (6 bases). The CDR3 runs 13 residues. V dropped 5 bases and J dropped 12 bases, with 14 bases sitting between them. CDR3 DNA: TGTGCCAGCAGTCCGCCCCCAGGGGTACCCCTCCACTTT. It specifies CASSPPPGVPLHF.

The gene calls are TRBV10-2 and TRBJ1-5, with no clear D. The ends were cut back, 4 bases at V and 1 base at J, with 11 bases in the middle. Per germline, CDR1 WSHSY and CDR2 SAAADI. This CDR3 has 15 amino acids. CDR3 sequence reads: CASSVAQMSNQPQHF. The CDR3 region has the DNA TGCGCCAGCAGTGTGGCCCAGATGAGCAATCAGCCCCAGCATTTT.

The chain couples TRBV29-1 to TRBJ2-5; D assignment may be TRBD1 or TRBD2 (6 bases each). This CDR3 is built from 12 residues. Per germline, CDR1 SQVTM and CDR2 ANQGSEA. V shed 4 bases and J shed 4 bases, with 10 bases lying between them. CDR3 loop: CSVGGGIETQYF. CDR3 DNA: TGCAGCGTTGGAGGGGGGATAGAGACCCAGTACTTC.

Notes on this clone: The same CDR3 is also encoded by other DNA sequences in this sample. The genes are TRBV25-1 and TRBJ1-1; 7 nucleotides agree with TRBD1. The CDR3 runs 16 residues. Germline CDR1 MGHDK, CDR2 SYGVNS. V lost 1 base to trimming and J lost 0 bases; unmatched junction nucleotides: 5. CDR3: CASSELGDSLNTEAFF. As DNA, the CDR3 is TGTGCCAGCAGTGAATTAGGGGACAGCCTGAACACTGAAGCTTTCTTT.

This rearrangement joins TRBV6-5 to TRBJ2-7, with a weak D call TRBD1 (6 bases). Per the germline V gene, CDR1 is MNHEY and CDR2 is SVGAGI. With 5 bases removed from V and 0 bases from J, the gap between germline ends came to 14 bases. The CDR3 totals 15 residues. The CDR3 DNA is TGTGCCAGCAGTCCGGCAACAGGGAGCTCCTACGAGCAGTACTTC. Its protein product is CASSPATGSSYEQYF.

The chain carries TRBV6-4 and TRBJ1-1, with a weak D call TRBD1 (6 bases). This CDR3 is 14 amino acids long. Trimming stripped 5 bases from V and 4 bases from J, with 14 bases between. Germline V gene data show CDR1 as MRHNA and CDR2 as SNTAGT. Here the CDR3 reads CASSPEQGITEAFF. In DNA, the CDR3 is TGTGCCAGCAGTCCCGAACAGGGTATCACTGAAGCTTTCTTT.

This chain uses TRBV7-9 with TRBJ1-5, with D uncertain. The germline V and J ends were trimmed by 5 bases and 0 bases, with 8 bases remaining between them. This CDR3 has 14 amino acids. CDR1 is SEHNR, CDR2 FQNEAQ, per germline (reference sequence). The CDR3 reads CASSRTDSNQPQHF. Written as DNA, the CDR3 is TGTGCCAGCAGCCGGACGGATAGCAATCAGCCCCAGCATTTT.

The rearrangement links TRBV6-5 to TRBJ1-1; no clear D gene. CDR3 size: 13 residues. Trimming left V 2 bases short and J 6 bases short, with 10 bases between. Germline CDR1 is MNHEY and CDR2 is SVGAGI. CDR3 region: CASSYTSGSEAFF. The CDR3 region has the DNA TGTGCCAGCAGTTACACGAGTGGGTCTGAAGCTTTCTTT.

The chain is built from TRBV9 and TRBJ2-7; D possibly matches TRBD1 or TRBD2 (6 bases each). The CDR3 runs 14 residues. V gave up 7 bases and J gave up 1 base, with 15 bases separating them. Germline CDR1 and CDR2: SGDLS and YYNGEE. CDR3 residues: CASSPEGVSYEQYF. CDR3 bases: TGTGCCAGCTCTCCGGAGGGGGTTTCCTACGAGCAGTACTTC.

This sequence joins TRBV10-3 and TRBJ2-1; TRBD2 might be the D (6 bases). Trimming took off 6 bases at V and 0 bases at J, with 15 bases between the two ends. This CDR3 is 16 amino acids long. Germline V CDR1 and CDR2: ENHRY, SYGVKD. The chain's CDR3 is CAIRDQAGSSYNEQFF. Written as DNA, the CDR3 is TGTGCCATCAGAGATCAGGCGGGGAGCTCCTACAATGAGCAGTTCTTC.

The chain recombines TRBV4-3 with TRBJ2-1; D gene unclear. The length of the CDR3 is 15 residues. CDR1 is LGHNA, CDR2 YSLEER, per germline. V gave up 2 bases and J gave up 7 bases, with 15 bases separating them. The CDR3 coding sequence is TGCGCCAGCAGCCAAACAGATCTTCAAGATAATGAGCAGTTCTTC. It specifies CASSQTDLQDNEQFF.

In this sample, this clone turned up once. This sequence joins TRBV7-9 and TRBJ1-4, with D possibly being TRBD1 (5 bases). The CDR3 is made up of 14 amino acids. The V gene lost 4 bases and the J gene lost 8 bases, with 14 bases spanning the gap. The germline V gene encodes CDR1 SEHNR and CDR2 FQNEAQ (reference sequence). The CDR3 coding sequence is TGTGCCAGCAGCTACCCTTGGGGGGAGGAAAAACTGTTTTTT. This encodes CASSYPWGEEKLFF.

The chain has TRBV6-1 and TRBJ2-1, with D hard to call. This CDR3 comprises 17 residues. The V end lost 4 bases, the J end lost 0 bases, and 16 bases lay between the germline ends. From germline, CDR1 is MNHNS and CDR2 SASEGT. The DNA of the CDR3 is TGTGCCAGCAGTGCTGTGGGCCAACAAAGCTCCTACAATGAGCAGTTCTTC. Amino acid sequence: CASSAVGQQSSYNEQFF.

The chain links TRBV30 to TRBJ1-1; D ambiguous. Trimming shortened V by 1 base and J by 7 bases, and 7 bases separated the two germline ends. CDR1 GTSNPN and CDR2 SVGIG come from the germline V gene (reference sequence). The CDR3 sequence is 11 residues long. DNA of the CDR3: TGTGCCTGGAGTGGCCCGAGTGAAGCTTTCTTT. Its translation is CAWSGPSEAFF.

The rearrangement joins TRBV6-5 to TRBJ1-5; a possible D gene is TRBD1 (5 bases). The CDR3 runs 15 residues. V lost 6 bases, J lost 9 bases, and 21 bases lay in between. Germline CDR1 is MNHEY and CDR2 is SVGAGI. The CDR3 DNA sequence: TGTGCCAGCAGCGGGACGAAGTTCGAGACCAGGCCCCAGCATTTT. Translated, it gives CASSGTKFETRPQHF.

The chain carries TRBV6-5 and TRBJ1-2; a weak D match, TRBD1 (6 bases). The CDR3 runs to 13 residues. V lost 6 bases to trimming and J lost 2 bases, with 10 bases between them. Germline CDR1 reads MNHEY; CDR2 reads SVGAGI. CDR3 amino acids: CASRPGQNYGYTF. The CDR3, as DNA: TGTGCCAGCAGACCGGGACAAAACTATGGCTACACCTTC.

The chain employs TRBV4-3 and TRBJ2-1; D is perhaps TRBD1 (5 bases). The CDR3 sequence is 16 residues long. The V gene's germline CDR1 is LGHNA and CDR2 YSLEER. V shed 1 base and J shed 7 bases, with 17 bases lying between them. The CDR3, as DNA: TGCGCCAGCAGCCAAGTTAGCCAGGGTATAAGGAATGAGCAGTTCTTC. Amino acids: CASSQVSQGIRNEQFF.

The rearrangement uses TRBV28 and TRBJ1-4, with D tentatively TRBD1 (5 bases). Germline CDR1 MDHEN, CDR2 SYDVKM. The CDR3 extends over 17 amino acids. V dropped 4 bases and J dropped 4 bases, with 19 bases sitting between them. CDR3 nucleotide sequence: TGTGCCAGCAGTTCCCTAAAAACCGGGACGTATAATGAAAAACTGTTTTTT. Translated, it gives CASSSLKTGTYNEKLFF.

The V gene is TRBV24-1, the J gene TRBJ2-1; 11 positions match TRBD2. V shed 6 bases, J shed 8 bases, and the junction held 5 bases outside the gene matches. Germline values: CDR1 KGHDR, CDR2 SFDVKD. The CDR3 loop spans 14 amino acids. The CDR3 is CATSSSGRWYEQFF. DNA of the CDR3: TGTGCCACCAGTTCTAGCGGGAGGTGGTATGAGCAGTTCTTC.